These 12 T cell receptor beta chains were sequenced from one sample in a study of shared clonotypes between healthy human individuals (dated by TCRdb to about 2020). For the CD8 naive samples, CD45RO-negative cells were positively selected for CCR7, yielding a CD45RA+CCR7+ population from which TemRA cells were excluded. Receptors were amplified or captured by the immunoSEQ multiplex PCR assay. This immuneACCESS table, as held by TCRdb, lists in-frame sequences with V and J called but not all clones. Of the missing ones, under half trace to an unresolved V gene in checked studies; the others have no known cause. The sample table records 2 million to 2.5 million clones; 85% to 95% of these occur just once. In total, the top ten clones hold 1.5% to 2% of the sample. Sequencing was done on a sample of naive CD8+ T cells from PBMCs. The sample's cell subset or site label, decoded: CD45RA+CCR7+. All receptors come from a man between 18 and 29 years old in good health. Some clones in this sample may be carry-over from other donors' samples.

DNA of the CDR3: TGCGCCAGCATGAGGATGCTGAACACTGAAGCTTTCTTT. Encoded protein: CASMRMLNTEAFF. The chain combines TRBV5-1 with TRBJ1-1; D remains unclear. In germline, CDR1 is SGHRS, CDR2 YFSETQ. There are 13 residues in the CDR3. V was trimmed by 6 bases and J by 0 bases, leaving 9 bases between them.

J is TRBJ2-3 and V is TRBV29-1; D not certain. The CDR3 totals 12 residues. V lost 8 bases, J lost 2 bases, and 11 bases lay in between. The germline V gene encodes CDR1 SQVTM and CDR2 ANQGSEA. The CDR3: CSIRATTDTQYF. The CDR3 DNA reads TGCAGCATCCGAGCTACCACAGATACGCAGTATTTT.

This sequence joins TRBV27 and TRBJ2-7; 7 bases map to TRBD1. Germline CDR1 and CDR2: MNHEY and SMNVEV (reference sequence). V lost 8 bases and J lost 2; bases outside the gene matches: 12. This CDR3 region has 15 residues. The CDR3 is CASSPRGTSTYEQYF. The CDR3 DNA is TGTGCCAGCTCCCCCAGGGGGACCTCTACCTACGAGCAGTACTTC.

The chain is built from TRBV9 and TRBJ2-7; 7 bases map to TRBD1. Germline trimming cut 3 bases from V and 3 bases from J; bases unmatched to any gene: 6. Germline loops: CDR1 SGDLS, CDR2 YYNGEE. The CDR3 is 14 amino acids. The CDR3 DNA sequence: TGTGCCAGCAGCGAAGGGACAGCTAACTACGAGCAGTACTTC. The encoded protein is CASSEGTANYEQYF.

This chain links TRBV27 with TRBJ1-1, with a tentative D call TRBD1 (5 bases). CDR3 length equals 15 residues. V was clipped by 7 bases and J by 0 bases, with 15 bases between them. The germline V gene encodes CDR1 MNHEY and CDR2 SMNVEV (reference sequence). The CDR3: CASILWRGMNTEAFF. The CDR3 DNA reads as TGTGCCAGCATTCTCTGGAGGGGTATGAACACTGAAGCTTTCTTT.

The chain combines TRBV5-1 with TRBJ2-7, with 8 bases matching TRBD1. With V trimmed by 1 base and J by 3 bases, 6 bases remained unmatched. In germline, CDR1 is SGHRS, CDR2 YFSETQ. There are 15 residues in the CDR3. The CDR3 sequence: CASSLRQGIFYEQYF. CDR3 coding DNA: TGCGCCAGCAGCTTGCGACAGGGGATATTCTACGAGCAGTACTTC. The full variable domain, its missing parts supplied by reference TRBV5-1 and TRBJ2-7, is KAGVTQTPRYLIKTRGQQVTLSCSPISGHRSVSWYQQTPGQGLQFLFEYFSETQRNKGNFPGRFSGRQFSNSRSEMNVSTLELGDSALYLCASSLRQGIFYEQYFGPGTRLTVT.

In the case of this clone: Different DNA sequences within this sample yield the same CDR3. V usage is TRBV19 and J usage is TRBJ1-1, with D unresolved. Trimming removed 1 base from V and 8 bases from J, with 8 bases in between. The CDR3 covers 12 residues. Looked up from germline, CDR1 is LNHDA and CDR2 is SQIVND (reference sequence). The DNA of the CDR3 is TGTGCCAGTAGTATAGGGGCAGCAGAAGCTTTCTTT. It translates to CASSIGAAEAFF. Looking up the rest from reference TRBV19 and TRBJ1-1 gives the full variable domain: DGGITQSPKYLFRKEGQNVTLSCEQNLNHDAMYWYRQDPGQGLRLIYYSQIVNDFQKGDIAEGYSVSREKKESFPLTVTSAQKNPTAFYLCASSIGAAEAFFGQGTRLTVV.

Concerning this clone: The sample has other DNA sequences that encode this CDR3 too. The chain combines TRBV7-9 with TRBJ1-5; 11 bases map to TRBD1. The CDR3 has 15 residues. The J segment lost 5 bases and the V segment lost 3 bases, leaving 3 bases of the junction unmatched. Germline V lookup: CDR1 SEHNR, CDR2 FQNEAQ (reference sequence). CDR3 in amino acids: CASSFGTGGDQPQHF. CDR3 DNA sequence: TGTGCCAGCAGCTTCGGGACAGGGGGAGATCAGCCCCAGCATTTT.

The V gene is TRBV19, the J gene TRBJ2-3; D uncertain. In germline, CDR1 is LNHDA, CDR2 SQIVND (reference sequence). The CDR3 loop spans 16 amino acids. Trimming left V 1 base short and J 1 base short, with 12 bases between. The CDR3 region has the DNA TGTGCCAGTAGTATAGTGCAGACGGATCGCACAGATACGCAGTATTTT. It translates to CASSIVQTDRTDTQYF. The full variable domain, in which reference TRBV19 and TRBJ2-3 provide the parts outside the CDR3, is DGGITQSPKYLFRKEGQNVTLSCEQNLNHDAMYWYRQDPGQGLRLIYYSQIVNDFQKGDIAEGYSVSREKKESFPLTVTSAQKNPTAFYLCASSIVQTDRTDTQYFGPGTRLTVL.

V gene TRBV27 combines with J gene TRBJ2-2; no clear D gene. Germline V gene sequence: CDR1 MNHEY, CDR2 SMNVEV (reference sequence). The CDR3 runs 16 residues. V gave up 3 bases and J gave up 2 bases, with 13 bases separating them. This CDR3 is CASSFAGRSNTGELFF. CDR3 DNA: TGTGCCAGCAGTTTTGCAGGCCGCAGCAACACCGGGGAGCTGTTTTTT.

This clone was recorded only once. The chain uses TRBV29-1 and TRBJ2-7; perhaps TRBD1 as D (7 bases). The CDR3 totals 11 residues. Looked up from germline, CDR1 is SQVTM and CDR2 is ANQGSEA. The V end lost 0 bases, the J end lost 11 bases, and 11 bases lay between the germline ends. The CDR3 nucleotides are TGCAGCGTTGAAGATTTCAGGGGGGAGTACTTC. It specifies CSVEDFRGEYF.

Concerning this clone: This sample includes further DNA sequences coding for the same CDR3. The gene calls are TRBV27 and TRBJ2-7; D is possibly TRBD2 (5 bases). The CDR3 consists of 13 residues. V gave up 3 bases and J gave up 4 bases, with 10 bases separating them. Germline values: CDR1 MNHEY, CDR2 SMNVEV (reference sequence). The CDR3 DNA is TGTGCCAGCAGTTTCGGACTTACTTACGAGCAGTACTTC. Its translation: CASSFGLTYEQYF.